Listed here are 32 T cell receptor beta chains from one sample, sequenced in a study of neurological immune-mediated disorders. Each CDR3 protein gets one entry after TCRdb re-called the 5' RACE reads with MiXCR. The data contain tens of thousands of distinct CDR3 sequences, about 10% of them singletons. The sequencing sample was made of PBMCs. These receptors were taken from a man aged 60-69 years in good health.

This clonotype was observed many times. CDR3 residues: CASSLSGIQAFF. The DNA of the CDR3 is TGTGCCAGCAGCTTATCCGGGATCCAAGCTTTCTTT. This chain uses TRBV7-2 with TRBJ1-1, with D unresolved. This CDR3 comprises 12 residues. Germline assignment: CDR1 SGHTA and CDR2 FQGNSA. V lost 2 bases to trimming and J lost 9 bases, with 10 bases between them.

This clonotype was counted at least ten times. The chain combines TRBV20-1 with TRBJ2-1, with D possibly TRBD1 on 5 matching bases. This CDR3 spans 12 amino acids. V lost 1 base, J lost 6 bases, and 7 bases lay in between. Germline V gives CDR1 DFQATT, CDR2 SNEGSKA (reference sequence). DNA of the CDR3: TGCAGTGCTAGAGTAGACAGCAATGAGCAGTTCTTC. It translates to CSARVDSNEQFF.

This clonotype was picked up many times. This chain links TRBV9 with TRBJ1-1; a possible D gene is TRBD1 (5 bases). V lost 0 bases and J lost 4, with 7 bases in between. This CDR3 comprises 13 residues. Germline loops: CDR1 SGDLS, CDR2 YYNGEE. CDR3 region: CASSVAQGTEAFF. The CDR3 DNA sequence: TGTGCCAGCAGCGTAGCTCAGGGCACTGAAGCTTTCTTT. Filled out from reference TRBV9 and TRBJ1-1, the complete variable domain reads DSGVTQTPKHLITATGQRVTLRCSPRSGDLSVYWYQQSLDQGLQFLIQYYNGEERAKGNILERFSAQQFPDLHSELNLSSLELGDSALYFCASSVAQGTEAFFGQGTRLTVV.

This clonotype was recorded a few times. The CDR3 sequence: CSAVSARGYTF. In DNA, the CDR3 is TGCAGCGCTGTATCGGCGCGAGGCTACACCTTC. The chain recombines TRBV29-1 with TRBJ1-2; D is uncertain. V was cut by 7 bases and J by 8 bases, with 14 bases left in between. Germline values: CDR1 SQVTM, CDR2 ANQGSEA. The length of the CDR3 is 11 residues. Filled out from reference TRBV29-1 and TRBJ1-2, the complete variable domain reads SAVISQKPSRDICQRGTSLTIQCQVDSQVTMMFWYRQQPGQSLTLIATANQGSEATYESGFVIDKFPISRPNLTFSTLTVSNMSPEDSSIYLCSAVSARGYTFGSGTRLTVV.

This clonotype was seen many times. The chain couples TRBV7-9 to TRBJ1-2; no reliable D call. Trimming took 1 base from V and 2 from J, leaving 8 bases between them. CDR1 is SEHNR and CDR2 is FQNEAQ in the germline V gene (reference sequence). The CDR3 totals 14 residues. CDR3 protein: CASSLGSKNYGYTF. CDR3 DNA: TGTGCCAGCAGCTTAGGCAGCAAAAACTATGGCTACACCTTC.

This clonotype occurred many times. The V gene is TRBV7-3, the J gene TRBJ1-1; 10 bases are a match to TRBD1. The CDR3 contains 16 residues. Germline V CDR1 and CDR2: SGHTA, FQGTGA. Unmatched junction bases numbered 5, after V lost 3 bases and J lost 1 base. DNA of the CDR3: TGTGCCAGCAGCTTGACAGGGGGCTCGGAGAACACTGAAGCTTTCTTT. Translating it yields CASSLTGGSENTEAFF. Drawing the rest from reference TRBV7-3 and TRBJ1-1, the complete variable domain is GAGVSQTPSNKVTEKGKYVELRCDPISGHTALYWYRQSLGQGPEFLIYFQGTGAADDSGLPNDRFFAVRPEGSVSTLKIQRTERGDSAVYLCASSLTGGSENTEAFFGQGTRLTVV.

At least ten counts were recorded for this clonotype. The rearrangement joins TRBV6-1 to TRBJ1-5; D gene ambiguous. Per the germline V gene, CDR1 is MNHNS and CDR2 is SASEGT. V was clipped by 7 bases and J by 0 bases, with 10 bases between them. The CDR3 is made up of 14 amino acids. The DNA for the CDR3 is TGTGCCAGCATGGGAGGAAATAGCAATCAGCCCCAGCATTTT. Translating it yields CASMGGNSNQPQHF.

This clonotype was observed at least ten times. V gene TRBV3-2 combines with J gene TRBJ1-3; the table assigns TRBD1, which was not confirmed against the DNA. TRBV3-2 is flagged as a pseudogene. The CDR3 is 17 amino acids. CDR3 in amino acids: CASSQELDKFSGNTIYF. CDR3 bases: TGTGCCAGCAGCCAAGAATTGGACAAATTCTCTGGAAACACCATATATTTT.

There are many counts of this clonotype. This rearrangement joins TRBV5-6 to TRBJ2-1; D gene unclear. Trimming took off 1 base at V and 3 bases at J, with 8 bases between the two ends. Germline CDR1 and CDR2: SGHDT and YYEEEE. The CDR3 extends over 14 amino acids. This CDR3 reads CASSLISGYNEQFF. The CDR3 DNA is TGTGCCAGCAGCTTGATTTCGGGCTACAATGAGCAGTTCTTC.

This clonotype was found many times. The genes are TRBV20-1 and TRBJ1-1; tentative D call: TRBD1 (5 bases). Germline V gene sequence: CDR1 DFQATT, CDR2 SNEGSKA (reference sequence). V dropped 5 bases and J dropped 1 base, with 14 bases sitting between them. The CDR3 sequence is 14 residues long. Written as DNA, the CDR3 is TGCAGTGCTGCCGCCCCGACAGCGAACACTGAAGCTTTCTTT. Translating it yields CSAAAPTANTEAFF.

This clonotype has a count of ten or more. V is TRBV24-1 and J is TRBJ2-5; TRBD2 matches 7 bases. This CDR3 is built from 15 residues. Germline CDR1 and CDR2: KGHDR and SFDVKD. Trimming at V came to 2 bases and at J to 5 bases, leaving 7 bases not matched to a gene. The CDR3 sequence is CATSDYTTSTETQYF. The CDR3, as DNA: TGTGCCACCAGTGATTATACGACTAGCACGGAGACCCAGTACTTC.

This clonotype was counted many times. The gene calls are TRBV7-2 and TRBJ1-5, with D perhaps TRBD1 (5 bases). CDR1 SGHTA and CDR2 FQGNSA come from the germline V gene. This CDR3 region has 14 residues. V shed 2 bases and J shed 4 bases, with 9 bases lying between them. CDR3 amino acids: CASSLRGTNQPQHF. In DNA form, the CDR3 reads TGTGCCAGCAGCTTACGAGGGACTAATCAGCCCCAGCATTTT.

Ten or more counts support this clonotype. This sequence joins TRBV7-8 and TRBJ2-4, with D possibly TRBD1 on 6 matching bases. The germline CDR1 and CDR2 sequences are SGHVS and FQNEAQ. The CDR3 has 14 amino acids. V lost 3 bases to trimming and J lost 7 bases, with 13 bases between them. As DNA, the CDR3 is TGTGCCAGCAGCTTTGCAGGGGCCGGGAACATTCAGTACTTC. Protein sequence: CASSFAGAGNIQYF. The variable domain in full, completed from reference TRBV7-8 and TRBJ2-4, reads GAGVSQSPRYKVAKRGQDVALRCDPISGHVSLFWYQQALGQGPEFLTYFQNEAQLDKSGLPSDRFFAERPEGSVSTLKIQRTQQEDSAVYLCASSFAGAGNIQYFGAGTRLSVL.

Ten or more counts support this clonotype. The chain employs TRBV6-5 and TRBJ2-4; possible D gene TRBD1, 5 bases. There are 15 residues in the CDR3. V dropped 5 bases and J dropped 3 bases, with 14 bases sitting between them. Germline loops: CDR1 MNHEY, CDR2 SVGAGI. The CDR3 bases are TGTGCCAGCAGTACCAGACAGAAGGGCAAAAACATTCAGTACTTC. Protein product: CASSTRQKGKNIQYF.

This clonotype was found many times. The V gene is TRBV10-3, the J gene TRBJ1-5; perhaps TRBD1 as D (6 bases). The CDR3 sequence is 13 residues long. Looked up from germline, CDR1 is ENHRY and CDR2 is SYGVKD. V dropped 8 bases and J dropped 7 bases, with 15 bases sitting between them. CDR3 DNA: TGTGCCATCGACCAGGGGCTCGGGCAGCCCCAGCATTTT. This translates into CAIDQGLGQPQHF.

Ten or more counts support this clonotype. The CDR3 loop is CASSQEDQAGRRSTEAFF. In DNA, the CDR3 is TGTGCCAGCAGCCAAGAGGATCAAGCAGGGCGTCGGAGCACTGAAGCTTTCTTT. The chain recombines TRBV14 with TRBJ1-1, with D perhaps TRBD1 (5 bases). CDR1 is SGHDN and CDR2 is FVKESK in the germline V gene. Trimming took off 0 bases at V and 4 bases at J, with 21 bases between the two ends. The CDR3 has 18 residues.

This clonotype occurred many times. This rearrangement joins TRBV15 to TRBJ1-1; D not resolved. Trimming pared 0 bases from V and 4 bases from J, leaving 6 bases between. This CDR3 spans 13 amino acids. Per the germline V gene, CDR1 is LNHNV and CDR2 is YYDKDF (reference sequence). In DNA form, the CDR3 reads TGTGCCACCAGCAGAGATACGGCCACTGAAGCTTTCTTT. It encodes CATSRDTATEAFF.

This clonotype was counted many times. Here the CDR3 DNA reads TGTGCCAGCGGTGGCAGGGGGGAGAATCAGCCCCAGCATTTT. Translation: CASGGRGENQPQHF. The chain has TRBV6-1 and TRBJ1-5; 7 nucleotides align to TRBD1. Trimming took 8 bases from V and 4 from J; bases not matched to a gene: 8. CDR1 is MNHNS and CDR2 is SASEGT in the germline V gene. The CDR3 contains 14 residues.

This clonotype has ten or more counts. The chain couples TRBV15 to TRBJ2-5, with D possibly matching TRBD1 (6 bases). The V gene's germline CDR1 is LNHNV and CDR2 YYDKDF (reference sequence). V lost 5 bases and J lost 5, with 18 bases in between. The CDR3 totals 15 residues. The CDR3 sequence: CATSFQQGPGETQYF. DNA for the CDR3: TGTGCCACCAGCTTCCAACAGGGCCCCGGGGAGACCCAGTACTTC.

This clonotype was detected many times. The rearrangement links TRBV12-3 or TRBV12-4 to TRBJ1-1; no firm D call. The CDR3 totals 13 residues. V shed 6 bases and J shed 1 base, with 9 bases lying between them. The CDR3 nucleotides are TGTGCCAGCAGATTTCGTGGGAACACTGAAGCTTTCTTT. Translation gives CASRFRGNTEAFF.

This clonotype was detected ten times or more. The chain links TRBV20-1 to TRBJ2-5; TRBD2 might be the D (6 bases). Germline assignment: CDR1 DFQATT and CDR2 SNEGSKA (reference sequence). The length of the CDR3 is 14 residues. V lost 6 bases and J lost 2, with 16 bases in between. As DNA, the CDR3 is TGCAGTGCCCGGGACTGGGGTCGTCAAGAGACCCAGTACTTC. This codes for CSARDWGRQETQYF.

In its sample, this clonotype was seen a few times. The CDR3, as DNA: TGTGCCAGCAGTTTATGGGGCAGGGGCCAAGAGACCCAGTACTTC. Its protein is CASSLWGRGQETQYF. The chain joins TRBV28 to TRBJ2-5, with D possibly being TRBD1 (6 bases). V was trimmed by 0 bases and J by 1 base, leaving 9 bases between them. Looked up from germline, CDR1 is MDHEN and CDR2 is SYDVKM. This CDR3 comprises 15 residues.

This clonotype was detected many times. This rearrangement joins TRBV7-2 to TRBJ2-1, with 7 bases that match TRBD1. The germline CDR1 and CDR2 sequences are SGHTA and FQGNSA. V dropped 1 base and J dropped 11; count of bases not matched to a gene: 5. The CDR3 runs 13 residues. The chain's CDR3 is CASSLGGQSKQFF. As DNA, the CDR3 is TGTGCCAGCAGCTTAGGGGGACAGTCTAAGCAGTTCTTC.

The V call is TRBV6-2 or TRBV6-3, the J call TRBJ1-5; D call uncertain. This CDR3 contains 16 residues. The V end was cut by 4 bases, the J end by 2 bases, with 15 bases between. Germline CDR1 and CDR2: MNHEY and SVGEGT. The CDR3 DNA sequence: TGTGCCAGCAGTTCCGGACGGGGATCCGGCAATCAGCCCCAGCATTTT. As protein: CASSSGRGSGNQPQHF.

This chain joins TRBV6-2 or TRBV6-3 and TRBJ2-7, with 11 bases lining up with TRBD1. Trimming removed 7 bases from V and 3 bases from J; junction bases left unmatched: 2. CDR3 length: 13 amino acids. Looked up from germline, CDR1 is MNHEY and CDR2 is SVGEGT. CDR3 region: CASTGQGVYEQYF. As DNA, the CDR3 is TGTGCCAGCACGGGACAGGGGGTCTACGAGCAGTACTTC.

This clonotype was seen ten or more times. This chain connects TRBV3-1 to TRBJ2-7, with a possible D match to TRBD1 (5 bases). Germline V gives CDR1 LGHDT, CDR2 YNNKEL (reference sequence). Trimming removed 0 bases at V and 4 bases at J, with 22 bases between. The CDR3 spans 18 residues. This CDR3 is CASSQEGVDIPLGYEQYF. CDR3 nucleotide sequence: TGTGCCAGCAGCCAAGAAGGGGTAGACATACCTCTAGGATACGAGCAGTACTTC.

The sample holds many counts of this clonotype. V gene TRBV4-3 combines with J gene TRBJ2-1, with D hard to call. Trimming shortened V by 2 bases and J by 6 bases, and 17 bases separated the two germline ends. Germline CDR1 and CDR2: LGHNA and YSLEER. The CDR3 sequence is 16 residues long. CDR3 loop: CASSQFHGWGTNEQFF. For the CDR3, the DNA is TGCGCCAGCAGCCAATTCCATGGTTGGGGTACCAATGAGCAGTTCTTC.

This clonotype came up many times. This chain links TRBV5-4 with TRBJ2-5; 11 nucleotides line up with TRBD2. V was pared by 3 bases and J by 5 bases, with 9 bases of the junction left unmatched. The CDR3 is 16 residues long. CDR1 is SGHNT, CDR2 YYREEE, per germline (reference sequence). The CDR3 DNA sequence: TGTGCCAGCAGCTCCTATAGCGGGGGGGCTTCGGAGACCCAGTACTTC. This translates into CASSSYSGGASETQYF.

This clonotype was observed at least ten times. The genes are TRBV6-6 and TRBJ1-5; D is undetermined. Between the trimmed V and J ends, which lost 4 bases and 2 bases, there was a span of 9 bases. Germline assignment: CDR1 MNHNY and CDR2 SVGAGI (reference sequence). The CDR3 loop spans 14 amino acids. The CDR3, as DNA: TGTGCCAGCAGTTCCCCCGGTGGCAATCAGCCCCAGCATTTT. This codes for CASSSPGGNQPQHF.

The rearrangement uses TRBV5-1 and TRBJ1-2; TRBD1 aligns across 9 bases. The length of the CDR3 is 16 residues. Trimming cost V 4 bases and J 4 bases; bases outside gene matches: 11. CDR1 and CDR2 from the germline V gene are SGHRS and YFSETQ. The CDR3 DNA is TGCGCCAGCAGCCCGGACAGGGGCCGATATGGCTATGGCTACACCTTC. Its protein is CASSPDRGRYGYGYTF.

This clonotype was seen many times. CDR3 sequence reads: CASSYGQGAYEQYF. The CDR3 DNA reads TGTGCCAGCAGTTACGGCCAGGGCGCCTACGAGCAGTACTTC. The chain recombines TRBV6-2 or TRBV6-3 with TRBJ2-7; TRBD1 might be the D (5 bases). Trimming stripped 2 bases from V and 2 bases from J, with 10 bases between. The length of the CDR3 is 14 residues. CDR1 and CDR2 (germline): MNHEY, SVGEGT.

This clonotype was seen ten or more times. The chain has TRBV6-2 or TRBV6-3 and TRBJ2-5; the D is unclear. V gave up 0 bases and J gave up 8 bases, with 7 bases separating them. The CDR3 is 12 residues long. Germline V CDR1 and CDR2: MNHEY, SVGEGT. The CDR3 DNA reads as TGTGCCAGCAGTTACTCGGGTGTTACCCAGTACTTC. Translation gives CASSYSGVTQYF.